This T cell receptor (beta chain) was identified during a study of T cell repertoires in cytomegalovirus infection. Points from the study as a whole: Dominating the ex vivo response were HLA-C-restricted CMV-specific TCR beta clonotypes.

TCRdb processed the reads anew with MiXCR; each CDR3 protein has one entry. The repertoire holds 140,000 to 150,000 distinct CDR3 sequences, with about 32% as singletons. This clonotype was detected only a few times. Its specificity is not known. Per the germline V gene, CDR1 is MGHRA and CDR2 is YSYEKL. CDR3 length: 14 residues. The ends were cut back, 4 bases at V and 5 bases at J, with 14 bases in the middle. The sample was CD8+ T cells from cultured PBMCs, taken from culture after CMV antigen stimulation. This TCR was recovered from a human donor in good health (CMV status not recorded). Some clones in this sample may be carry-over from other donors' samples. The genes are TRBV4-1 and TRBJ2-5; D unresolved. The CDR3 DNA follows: TGCGCCAGCAGCCGCCTGCAGGCTTTGGAGACCCAGTACTTC. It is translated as CASSRLQALETQYF.